The 21 T cell receptor beta chains presented below share a single source sample, sequenced in a study of glioma-infiltrating T cells. Amplification of TCR alpha and beta CDR3 regions from RNA used iRepertoire nested multiplex PCR. TCRdb passed the multiplex PCR reads through MiXCR, listing each CDR3 protein once. The sample lists 300,000 to 450,000 distinct CDR3 sequences, more than 35% occurring once. The specimen sequenced was glioma tissue, nonneoplastic brain tissue, or PBMCs (not recorded which). All receptors come from a human donor with low-grade glioma or glioblastoma, undergoing nonglioma brain surgery, or in good health (not recorded which).

This clonotype was observed at least ten times. The CDR3 loop is CATHGAGGVSTEAFF. The CDR3 region has the DNA TGTGCCACCCATGGGGCAGGGGGGGTTTCCACTGAAGCTTTCTTT. The chain uses TRBV28 and TRBJ1-1; TRBD1 agrees at 7 bases. V was clipped by 10 bases and J by 4 bases; unmatched bases: 15. The CDR3 length is 15 residues. Per the germline V gene, CDR1 is MDHEN and CDR2 is SYDVKM.

This clonotype showed up just once. A much bigger clone sits one base away, suggesting this may be a read error. This rearrangement joins TRBV27 to TRBJ1-4; D ambiguous. The CDR3 runs 12 residues. The V gene's germline CDR1 is MNHEY and CDR2 SMNVEV (reference sequence). The V gene lost 6 bases and the J gene lost 8 bases, with 10 bases spanning the gap. Here the CDR3 DNA reads TGTGCCAGCAGGGACCTCGGAGAAAAACTGTTTTTT. Encoded protein: CASRDLGEKLFF.

There are many counts of this clonotype. The chain employs TRBV6-2 or TRBV6-3 and TRBJ2-1; the D gene is possibly TRBD2 (5 bases). The CDR3 runs to 12 residues. The V end was cut by 4 bases, the J end by 7 bases, with 8 bases between. The germline V gene has CDR1 MNHEY and CDR2 SVGEGT. The CDR3 DNA reads TGTGCCAGCAGTTCGGGATGGAATGAGCAGTTCTTC. As protein: CASSSGWNEQFF.

V gene TRBV7-9 combines with J gene TRBJ2-3; D is unclear. CDR1 and CDR2 (germline): SEHNR, FQNEAQ (reference sequence). The V end lost 11 bases, the J end lost 0 bases, and 15 bases lay between the germline ends. This CDR3 is 14 amino acids long. The CDR3 region is CASRGRLSTDTQYF. The CDR3 bases are TGTGCCTCACGTGGGCGGCTCAGCACAGATACGCAGTATTTT.

This clonotype was detected a few times. The V call is TRBV27, the J call TRBJ2-2, with 7 bases fitting TRBD2. V dropped 1 base and J dropped 2; count of bases not matched to a gene: 4. CDR1 is MNHEY and CDR2 is SMNVEV in the germline V gene (reference sequence). This CDR3 has 16 amino acids. In DNA form, the CDR3 reads TGTGCCAGCAGTTTATTGTCTAGCGGCAACACCGGGGAGCTGTTTTTT. Protein: CASSLLSSGNTGELFF.

As to this clonotype: Because it lacks the conserved phenylalanine or tryptophan at the end, this CDR3 is likely a read error. The gene calls are TRBV6-2 or TRBV6-3 and TRBJ2-5; TRBD2 matches at 8 bases. This CDR3 is built from 14 residues. Losses at the gene ends were 7 bases for V and 5 bases for J; bases not matched to a gene: 9. Germline assignment: CDR1 MNHEY and CDR2 SVGEGT. The CDR3 reads CASTPGGGRETQYS. The CDR3, as DNA: TGTGCCAGCACCCCCGGGGGGGGACGGGAGACCCAGTACTCC.

For this clonotype: Mismatch with germline at one junction end may stem from a read error. This sequence joins TRBV29-1 and TRBJ1-1; 7 nucleotides line up with TRBD1. The CDR3 extends over 14 amino acids. CDR1 and CDR2 (germline): SQVTM, ANQGSEA. DNA for the CDR3: TGCGGCGTTGCTCAGGGGGTTGGAGGCGCTGAAGCTTTCTTT. Its protein is CGVAQGVGGAEAFF. Looking up the rest from reference TRBV29-1 and TRBJ1-1 gives the full variable domain: SAVISQKPSRDICQRGTSLTIQCQVDSQVTMMFWYRQQPGQSLTLIATANQGSEATYESGFVIDKFPISRPNLTFSTLTVSNMSPEDSSIYLCGVAQGVGGAEAFFGQGTRLTVV.

The rearrangement uses TRBV7-2 and TRBJ1-2, with TRBD1 matching over 10 bases. V trimming: 1 base; J trimming: 2 bases; junction bases outside the gene matches: 4. The CDR3 covers 16 residues. CDR1 SGHTA and CDR2 FQGNSA come from the germline V gene. Written as DNA, the CDR3 is TGTGCCAGCAGCTTAGGAGACAGGGGGCGCAACTATGGCTACACCTTC. This encodes CASSLGDRGRNYGYTF.

This clonotype was seen many times. The chain combines TRBV5-1 with TRBJ1-5; 8 bases align to TRBD1. Germline CDR1 and CDR2: SGHRS and YFSETQ. J was trimmed by 7 bases and V by 4 bases; bases with no gene match: 7. CDR3 length equals 14 residues. This chain's CDR3 is CASSHGTGEQPQHF. The CDR3 DNA reads TGCGCCAGCAGCCATGGGACAGGAGAACAGCCCCAGCATTTT. Full variable domain (remainder filled in from reference TRBV5-1 and TRBJ1-5): KAGVTQTPRYLIKTRGQQVTLSCSPISGHRSVSWYQQTPGQGLQFLFEYFSETQRNKGNFPGRFSGRQFSNSRSEMNVSTLELGDSALYLCASSHGTGEQPQHFGDGTRLSIL.

About this clonotype: One base away lies a much larger clone, so this may be a sequencing read error. This chain uses TRBV6-5 with TRBJ1-3, with unresolved D. Per the germline V gene, CDR1 is MNHEY and CDR2 is SVGAGI. The CDR3 contains 13 residues. Trimming stripped 9 bases from V and 4 bases from J, with 13 bases between. CDR3 sequence: CASSRGPGNTIYF. DNA for the CDR3: TGTGCCAGTAGTAGAGGGCCGGGAAACACCATATATTTT.

The CDR3 reads CASSESGGNQPQHF. For the CDR3, the DNA is TGTGCCAGCAGTGAATCCGGCGGAAATCAGCCCCAGCATTTT. This chain links TRBV25-1 with TRBJ1-5; D call uncertain. The CDR3 runs to 14 residues. V was cut by 1 base and J by 4 bases, with 8 bases left in between. Germline V lookup: CDR1 MGHDK, CDR2 SYGVNS. Supplemented by reference TRBV25-1 and TRBJ1-5, the full variable domain reads EADIYQTPRYLVIGTGKKITLECSQTMGHDKMYWYQQDPGMELHLIHYSYGVNSTEKGDLSSESTVSRIRTEHFPLTLESARPSHTSQYLCASSESGGNQPQHFGDGTRLSIL.

This clonotype was counted only a few times. The rearrangement links TRBV3-1 to TRBJ2-3; D remains unclear. CDR3 size: 18 residues. With 3 bases removed from V and 6 bases from J, the gap between germline ends came to 25 bases. Germline-derived CDR1 and CDR2 are LGHDT and YNNKEL (reference sequence). For the CDR3, the DNA is TGTGCCAGCAGCCAGGGAACATATCATTCTCGGAGAGCCGATACGCAGTATTTT. It specifies CASSQGTYHSRRADTQYF.

This chain connects TRBV7-2 to TRBJ2-5; 8 bases align to TRBD2. Germline trimming cut 6 bases from V and 2 bases from J; bases unmatched to any gene: 8. The CDR3 has 15 amino acids. CDR1 SGHTA and CDR2 FQGNSA come from the germline V gene. CDR3 DNA: TGTGCCAGCAGTAGTAGCGGGATTTGGCAAGAGACCCAGTACTTC. Protein: CASSSSGIWQETQYF.

This clonotype was counted at least ten times. The CDR3, as DNA: TGTGCCACCAGCAGAGATTACAGGAGTTTTTGGTCACCCCTCCACTTT. Amino acids: CATSRDYRSFWSPLHF. V and J are TRBV15 and TRBJ1-6; a possible D gene is TRBD1 (5 bases). V was trimmed by 0 bases and J by 10 bases, leaving 16 bases between them. Germline-derived CDR1 and CDR2 are LNHNV and YYDKDF (reference sequence). The CDR3 has 16 residues.

CDR3 sequence (DNA): TGCAGTGCGCGGACCTTCGGAGCGTACGAGCAGTACTTC. It is translated as CSARTFGAYEQYF. This sequence joins TRBV20-1 and TRBJ2-7; D is unclear. CDR1 DFQATT and CDR2 SNEGSKA come from the germline V gene (reference sequence). The CDR3 spans 13 residues. The ends were cut back, 6 bases at V and 4 bases at J, with 16 bases in the middle.

The V and J genes are TRBV19 and TRBJ1-5, with 11 bases aligning to TRBD1. The CDR3 sequence is 16 residues long. Trimming removed 2 bases from V and 4 bases from J; junction bases left unmatched: 4. Per germline, CDR1 LNHDA and CDR2 SQIVND (reference sequence). CDR3 sequence reads: CASSIQDRGRNQPQHF. DNA for the CDR3: TGTGCCAGTAGTATACAGGACAGGGGGCGGAATCAGCCCCAGCATTTT.

This clonotype was observed many times. The J gene is TRBJ2-3, the V gene TRBV7-9; D is ambiguous. V lost 0 bases, J lost 1 base, and 11 bases lay in between. Per germline, CDR1 SEHNR and CDR2 FQNEAQ (reference sequence). CDR3 size: 16 residues. The CDR3 DNA reads as TGTGCCAGCAGCTTAGCGCGGCAGGCTCGCACAGATACGCAGTATTTT. It encodes CASSLARQARTDTQYF.

J is TRBJ2-7 and V is TRBV11-2, with D possibly matching TRBD1 (6 bases). Trimming stripped 7 bases from V and 2 bases from J, with 15 bases between. CDR1 and CDR2 (germline): SGHAT, FQNNGV. The CDR3 extends over 14 amino acids. The CDR3 sequence is CASTWGQAAYEQYF. The CDR3 DNA follows: TGTGCCAGCACCTGGGGGCAGGCTGCCTACGAGCAGTACTTC.

This clonotype turned up a few times. The rearrangement links TRBV7-2 to TRBJ2-7, with 12 positions matching TRBD2. V gave up 3 bases and J gave up 3 bases; unmatched junction bases: 3. Germline lookup yields CDR1 SGHTA and CDR2 FQGNSA. The CDR3 extends over 15 amino acids. In DNA form, the CDR3 reads TGTGCCAGCAGCTTTACTAGCGGGAGGATCTACGAGCAGTACTTC. It yields the protein CASSFTSGRIYEQYF.

In its sample, this clonotype was seen once. The chain's CDR3 is CSVSGFSGGTYYEQYF. CDR3 nucleotides: TGCAGCGTCTCTGGGTTCTCAGGCGGGACGTACTACGAGCAGTACTTC. This chain connects TRBV20-1 to TRBJ2-7; D is possibly TRBD2 (6 bases). Germline V gene lookup returns CDR1 DFQATT and CDR2 SNEGSKA (reference sequence). The CDR3 covers 16 residues.

In its sample, this clonotype was seen a few times. CDR3: CSARLWDTSNSPLHF. CDR3 in DNA: TGCAGTGCTAGATTATGGGACACCTCTAATTCACCCCTCCACTTT. The V call is TRBV20-1, the J call TRBJ1-6; tentatively, D is TRBD1 (6 bases). Trimming stripped 2 bases from V and 6 bases from J, with 14 bases between. Germline-derived CDR1 and CDR2 are DFQATT and SNEGSKA (reference sequence). The CDR3 loop spans 15 amino acids.